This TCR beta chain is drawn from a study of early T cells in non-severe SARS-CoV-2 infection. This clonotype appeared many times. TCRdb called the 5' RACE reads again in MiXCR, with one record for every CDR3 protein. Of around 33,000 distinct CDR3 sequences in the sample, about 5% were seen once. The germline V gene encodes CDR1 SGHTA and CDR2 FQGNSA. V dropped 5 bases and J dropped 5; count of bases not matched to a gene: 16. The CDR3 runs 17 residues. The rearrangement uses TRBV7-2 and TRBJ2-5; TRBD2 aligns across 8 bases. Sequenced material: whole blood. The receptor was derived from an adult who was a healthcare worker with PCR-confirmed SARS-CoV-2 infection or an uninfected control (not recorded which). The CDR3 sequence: CASSPRWGGTSEETQYF. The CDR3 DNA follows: TGTGCCAGCAGCCCACGATGGGGTGGGACTAGTGAGGAGACCCAGTACTTC.